This is a list of T cell receptor beta chains from one sample in a study of blood T cell repertoires in COVID-19. This table comes from immunoSEQ multiplex PCR, and its TCRdb copy is limited to in-frame clones, with some not included. The repertoire holds 75,000 to 90,000 clones, with 75% to 85% as singletons. The sequenced sample consisted of peripheral blood. All receptors come from a man aged 55 to 70 with COVID-19, enrolled during active disease. The CDR3 runs from the conserved cysteine through the conserved F or W. The order of the fields is J gene, V gene, CDR3 protein.

J gene: TRBJ2-7; V gene: TRBV18; CDR3 protein: CASSLLVSHEQYF
J gene: TRBJ2-2; V gene: TRBV25-1; CDR3 protein: CASSDAWALNTGELFF
J gene: TRBJ2-3; V gene: TRBV19; CDR3 protein: CASSPQRGEGTDTQYF
J gene: TRBJ2-1; V gene: TRBV29-1; CDR3 protein: CSVGSAGGSYNEQFF
J gene: TRBJ2-7; V gene: TRBV10-2; CDR3 protein: CATRAGSSYEQYF
J gene: TRBJ2-1; V gene: TRBV20-1; CDR3 protein: CSASRTYGEQFF
J gene: TRBJ1-4; V gene: TRBV9; CDR3 protein: CASSVEQGAEKLFF
J gene: TRBJ1-5; V gene: TRBV6-5; CDR3 protein: CASLTGDRGNQPQHF
J gene: TRBJ1-1; V gene: TRBV4-1; CDR3 protein: CASSQGGLNTEAFF
J gene: TRBJ1-2; V gene: TRBV14; CDR3 protein: CASSRREIDYGYTF
J gene: TRBJ1-2; V gene: TRBV6-5; CDR3 protein: CASSYSPGGYGYTF
J gene: TRBJ1-1; V gene: TRBV11-3; CDR3 protein: CASSGRGRTEAFF
J gene: TRBJ1-1; V gene: TRBV9; CDR3 protein: CASSVESGNTEAFF
J gene: TRBJ2-2; V gene: TRBV9; CDR3 protein: CASSVGEGSSTGELFF
J gene: TRBJ2-5; V gene: TRBV5-1; CDR3 protein: CASSLERTGQGETQYF
J gene: TRBJ2-1; V gene: TRBV29-1; CDR3 protein: CSVTGTGSVNEQFF
J gene: TRBJ2-1; V gene: TRBV10-3; CDR3 protein: CAINQDKTYNEQFF
J gene: TRBJ2-7; V gene: TRBV5-1; CDR3 protein: CASSPQGRSSYEQYF
J gene: TRBJ1-5; V gene: TRBV7-2; CDR3 protein: CASSLGAWGGGNQPQHF
J gene: TRBJ2-7; V gene: TRBV5-1; CDR3 protein: CASSSGTSGRNEQYF